This T cell receptor (beta chain) was recorded in a study of OX40 agonist ivuxolimab in advanced cancers. Overall study context: It was permissible to have had prior anti-PD-1, anti-PD-L1 or anti-CTLA-4 therapy, and around 40% had some. Partial responses occurred in Three dose-escalation patients, one with hepatocellular carcinoma and two with cutaneous melanoma.

Sequenced by immunoSEQ multiplex PCR; TCRdb stores in-frame clones only, minus some. The table lists some 65,000 clones, 89% of them singletons. On this clone: The antigen remains undetermined.

The CDR3 consists of 15 residues. V was cut by 1 base and J by 2 bases, with 12 bases left in between. Germline V gives CDR1 MGHRA, CDR2 YSYEKL. Findings and caveats of the study: Clonal expansion by week 6 occurred in CD4+ and CD8+ blood T cells (at 0.1 to 3.0 mg/kg).

This sequence joins TRBV4-1 and TRBJ2-7; D gene uncertain. This receptor was taken from an adult with an advanced solid tumor such as melanoma, head and neck, liver or kidney cancer. The input for sequencing was CD4+ or CD8+ T cells sorted from blood, taken in a trial of the OX40 agonist ivuxolimab. The CDR3 sequence: CASSQGQMGTYEQYF. The CDR3 DNA sequence: TGCGCCAGCAGCCAAGGGCAGATGGGGACCTACGAGCAGTACTTC.